One sample yielded the 18 T cell receptor beta chains listed below, sequenced in a study of cytomegalovirus exposure and HLA in healthy donors. PCR was performed using 60 Vbeta and 13 Jbeta primers. This table comes from immunoSEQ multiplex PCR, and its TCRdb copy is limited to in-frame clones, with some not included. The sample has 150,000 or so clones; 77% are singletons. Sequenced material: PBMCs. The receptors here all came from a woman aged 25 to 39 in good health and CMV-seronegative.

This clone appeared a single time. The DNA for the CDR3 is TGTGCCTGGAGTGTATTACCGGGAGCTAAAAATGAGCAGTTCTTC. Translated, it gives CAWSVLPGAKNEQFF. V gene TRBV30 combines with J gene TRBJ2-1, with D maybe TRBD2 (6 bases). Germline CDR1 GTSNPN, CDR2 SVGIG (reference sequence). Deletions cut 0 bases from V and 7 bases from J, with 16 bases between. The CDR3 consists of 15 residues.

J is TRBJ2-3 and V is TRBV5-5, with D maybe TRBD1 (6 bases). The germline CDR1 and CDR2 sequences are SGHKS and YYEKEE (reference sequence). The CDR3 has 14 residues. V shed 2 bases and J shed 4 bases, with 11 bases lying between them. The CDR3 DNA follows: TGTGCCAGCAGCTTCGGGGACACCTCAGATACGCAGTATTTT. Encoded protein: CASSFGDTSDTQYF.

The genes are TRBV19 and TRBJ2-1, with D possibly matching TRBD2 (6 bases). Trimming left V 7 bases short and J 5 bases short, with 15 bases between. Looked up from germline, CDR1 is LNHDA and CDR2 is SQIVND (reference sequence). The CDR3 extends over 14 amino acids. The CDR3 protein is CASKEGPLDNEQFF. As DNA, the CDR3 is TGTGCCAGTAAGGAGGGACCTTTAGACAATGAGCAGTTCTTC.

This clone was picked up a small number of times. This sequence joins TRBV4-3 and TRBJ1-1, with D uncertain. V was shortened by 1 base and J by 1 base, with 7 bases between the two germline ends. The CDR3 is made up of 14 amino acids. CDR1 and CDR2 from the germline V gene are LGHNA and YSLEER. Here the CDR3 DNA reads TGCGCCAGCAGCCAAGTGCAGGCGAACACTGAAGCTTTCTTT. This encodes CASSQVQANTEAFF.

This clone came up once. The V call is TRBV9, the J call TRBJ2-3, with D tentatively TRBD2 (6 bases). The CDR3 covers 15 residues. Trimming left V 7 bases short and J 2 bases short, with 17 bases between. CDR1 and CDR2 (germline): SGDLS, YYNGEE. The CDR3 sequence is CASGGSGDLTDTQYF. The CDR3 DNA follows: TGTGCCAGCGGGGGGTCGGGGGACCTCACAGATACGCAGTATTTT. The whole variable domain, remainder taken from reference TRBV9 and TRBJ2-3, is DSGVTQTPKHLITATGQRVTLRCSPRSGDLSVYWYQQSLDQGLQFLIQYYNGEERAKGNILERFSAQQFPDLHSELNLSSLELGDSALYFCASGGSGDLTDTQYFGPGTRLTVL.

A note on this clone: Compared with germline, one end of the junction differs, possibly owing to a read error. This same CDR3 is encoded by further DNA sequences in the sample. The J gene is TRBJ1-2, the V gene TRBV6-1; D might be TRBD1 (5 bases). Germline V gene data show CDR1 as MNHNS and CDR2 as SASEGT. The CDR3 spans 12 residues. Written as DNA, the CDR3 is TGTGCCAGCAGTGAAGCGCTTCGGCAGGGAGGATTC. Amino acids: CASSEALRQGGF.

The chain carries TRBV5-8 and TRBJ2-7; the match to TRBD1 covers 8 bases. This CDR3 has 14 amino acids. Germline-derived CDR1 and CDR2 are SGHTS and YDEGEE. The V gene end was trimmed by 4 bases and the J gene end by 3 bases; junction bases not matched to a gene: 6. CDR3 DNA: TGTGCCAGCAGCCCGGGGACAGGTCTCTACGAGCAGTACTTC. It encodes CASSPGTGLYEQYF.

This clone was counted only a few times. The chain uses TRBV27 and TRBJ2-2, with 14 bases aligning to TRBD2. The CDR3 covers 17 residues. J was trimmed by 1 base and V by 6 bases; bases with no gene match: 4. The germline V gene encodes CDR1 MNHEY and CDR2 SMNVEV (reference sequence). In nucleotides, the CDR3 is TGTGCCAGCAGCTCCGGACTAGCGGGAGGGAACACCGGGGAGCTGTTTTTT. Protein sequence: CASSSGLAGGNTGELFF.

V is TRBV14 and J is TRBJ2-4, with 11 bases lining up with TRBD1. This CDR3 region has 15 residues. Germline V gene data show CDR1 as SGHDN and CDR2 as FVKESK. J was trimmed by 6 bases and V by 2 bases; bases with no gene match: 3. CDR3 amino acids: CASSQRTGGRNIQYF. CDR3 nucleotides: TGTGCCAGCAGCCAACGGACAGGGGGCCGAAACATTCAGTACTTC.

This sequence joins TRBV5-4 and TRBJ2-5, with TRBD1 as a possible D gene (5 bases). This CDR3 has 15 amino acids. The germline gives CDR1 SGHNT, CDR2 YYREEE (reference sequence). V was clipped by 0 bases and J by 3 bases, with 12 bases between them. For the CDR3, the DNA is TGTGCCAGCAGCTTGGCGTGGGGCAGGGAAGAGACCCAGTACTTC. This encodes CASSLAWGREETQYF.

In its sample, this clone was seen once. The CDR3 DNA follows: TGCGCCAGCAGCTTCCGGGACAGTAGCACAGATACGCAGTATTTT. Protein product: CASSFRDSSTDTQYF. The chain is built from TRBV5-1 and TRBJ2-3, with 7 bases matching TRBD1. Germline CDR1 and CDR2: SGHRS and YFSETQ. The CDR3 has 15 residues. After removal of 2 bases from V and 0 bases from J, the junction contained 3 bases not matched to a gene.

CDR3: CASSYSGSLNTEAFF. The DNA of the CDR3 is TGTGCCAGCAGTTACTCGGGCAGCCTGAACACTGAAGCTTTCTTT. The chain couples TRBV6-5 to TRBJ1-1; D not resolved. V dropped 0 bases and J dropped 0 bases, with 8 bases sitting between them. Germline lookup yields CDR1 MNHEY and CDR2 SVGAGI. The CDR3 is 15 amino acids.

V gene TRBV9 combines with J gene TRBJ1-3, with 8 bases that match TRBD1. CDR3 length: 15 residues. Germline V gene data show CDR1 as SGDLS and CDR2 as YYNGEE. Germline trimming cut 4 bases from V and 1 base from J; bases unmatched to any gene: 4. The CDR3 nucleotides read TGTGCCAGCAGCCCCGACAGGGGTTCTGGAAACACCATATATTTT. This codes for CASSPDRGSGNTIYF.

A word on this clone: Compared with germline, one end of the junction differs, possibly owing to a read error. The CDR3 DNA reads as TGTGCCAGCAGACCCCCGGGACAAAACTATGGCTACCCCTTC. Encoded protein: CASRPPGQNYGYPF. The chain recombines TRBV6-5 with TRBJ1-2; maybe TRBD1 (6 bases). CDR3 length equals 14 residues. Per germline, CDR1 MNHEY and CDR2 SVGAGI.

The genes are TRBV5-4 and TRBJ2-3, with a possible D match to TRBD1 (5 bases). CDR3 length: 14 amino acids. The germline V and J ends were trimmed by 3 bases and 0 bases, with 8 bases remaining between them. Germline loops: CDR1 SGHNT, CDR2 YYREEE (reference sequence). The CDR3 DNA reads TGTGCCAGCAGCTCATCAGGGAGCACAGATACGCAGTATTTT. It yields the protein CASSSSGSTDTQYF.

The chain carries TRBV19 and TRBJ1-5, with 7 positions matching TRBD1. The junction had 6 bases not matched to a gene; V was cut back by 7 bases and J by 0 bases. This CDR3 contains 15 residues. The germline gives CDR1 LNHDA, CDR2 SQIVND (reference sequence). CDR3 coding DNA: TGTGCCAGTATTAACAGGGGATATAGCAATCAGCCCCAGCATTTT. Its translation: CASINRGYSNQPQHF.

The gene calls are TRBV7-9 and TRBJ2-4; D possibly corresponds to TRBD1 (5 bases). Trimming shortened V by 2 bases and J by 8 bases, and 13 bases separated the two germline ends. CDR1 is SEHNR, CDR2 FQNEAQ, per germline (reference sequence). CDR3 length: 14 residues. This CDR3 reads CASSLSMGLDIQYF. The DNA for the CDR3 is TGTGCCAGCAGCTTATCGATGGGGCTTGACATTCAGTACTTC.

The chain joins TRBV10-3 to TRBJ2-7; D might be TRBD1 (7 bases). Trimming took off 0 bases at V and 6 bases at J, with 15 bases between the two ends. This CDR3 comprises 15 residues. Germline-derived CDR1 and CDR2 are ENHRY and SYGVKD. As DNA, the CDR3 is TGTGCCATCAGTGAGTCGAAGACAGGGAGGCTCGAGCAGTACTTC. Protein product: CAISESKTGRLEQYF.